The T cell receptor beta chain described here comes from a study of CD8 T cells in ankylosing spondylitis. The study's findings and limits: In ankylosing spondylitis patients, matched synovial fluid reportedly showed significant enrichment of disease-linked clones. Researchers report that disease-linked clones proved CD8+ and relatively rare in peripheral blood. Some of the motif variants had earlier been found in reactive arthritis patients' fluid and blood. Ankylosing spondylitis blood appeared to be characterized by a TCR beta motif of several highly homologous variants.

This clonotype turned up a few times. Its cognate antigen is unknown. From germline, CDR1 is SGHNT and CDR2 YYREEE (reference sequence). The CDR3 is 15 residues long. J lost 6 bases, V lost 2 bases, and 6 bases had no gene match. Libraries of TCR beta came from quantitative 5'-RACE with molecular barcodes. TCRdb processed the 5' RACE reads anew with MiXCR; each CDR3 protein has one entry. The sample holds 500,000 to 550,000 distinct CDR3 sequences; more than 9.5% are singletons and the top ten take 6.8%. The sequence came from a male donor with ankylosing spondylitis. The gene calls are TRBV5-4 and TRBJ1-4, with 8 bases matching TRBD1. The sequenced material came from blood, either unsorted or a sorted T cell fraction (not recorded which). CDR3 sequence (DNA): TGTGCCAGCAGCTTTTCAGGGGGCGCGTATGAAAAACTGTTTTTT. The encoded protein is CASSFSGGAYEKLFF.